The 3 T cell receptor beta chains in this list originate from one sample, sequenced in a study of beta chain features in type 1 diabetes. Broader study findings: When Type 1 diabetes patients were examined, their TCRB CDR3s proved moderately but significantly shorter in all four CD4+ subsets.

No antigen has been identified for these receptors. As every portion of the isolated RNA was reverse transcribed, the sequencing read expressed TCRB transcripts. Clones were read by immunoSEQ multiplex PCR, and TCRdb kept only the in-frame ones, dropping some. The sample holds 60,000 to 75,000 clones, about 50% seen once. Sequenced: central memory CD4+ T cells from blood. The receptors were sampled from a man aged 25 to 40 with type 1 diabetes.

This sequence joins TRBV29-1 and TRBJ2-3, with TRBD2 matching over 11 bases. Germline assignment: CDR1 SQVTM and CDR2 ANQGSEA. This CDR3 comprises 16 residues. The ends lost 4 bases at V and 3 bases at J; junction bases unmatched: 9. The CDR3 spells CSVGDGLAGVTDTQYF. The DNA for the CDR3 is TGCAGCGTTGGCGATGGACTAGCGGGCGTAACAGATACGCAGTATTTT.

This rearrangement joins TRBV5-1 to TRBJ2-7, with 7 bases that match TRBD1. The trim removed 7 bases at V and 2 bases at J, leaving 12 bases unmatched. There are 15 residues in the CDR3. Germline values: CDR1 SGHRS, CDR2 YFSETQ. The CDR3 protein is CASAPSGQPAYEQYF. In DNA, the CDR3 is TGCGCCAGCGCGCCCTCGGGACAGCCTGCCTACGAGCAGTACTTC.

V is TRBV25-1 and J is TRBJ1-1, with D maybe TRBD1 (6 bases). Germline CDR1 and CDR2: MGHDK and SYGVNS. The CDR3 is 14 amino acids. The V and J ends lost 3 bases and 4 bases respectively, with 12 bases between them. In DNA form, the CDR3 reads TGTGCCAGCAGTGACCCACAGGGAATCACTGAAGCTTTCTTT. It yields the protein CASSDPQGITEAFF.